A single sample gave rise to the 16 T cell receptor beta chains below, sequenced in a study of CD8 T cells in Susac syndrome. Reverse transcription of roughly 0.5 to 1 ug RNA was performed with random hexamers. TCRdb redid the calling of the immunoSEQ multiplex PCR reads with MiXCR, one entry per CDR3 protein. This sample has 180,000 or so distinct CDR3 sequences, with about 96% found just once. The sequenced material came from CD4+ T cells from PBMCs. Every receptor here comes from a human donor with multiple sclerosis.

The rearrangement joins TRBV7-8 to TRBJ2-7, with unresolved D. CDR1 is SGHVS, CDR2 FQNEAQ, per germline. V lost 6 bases and J lost 0, with 6 bases in between. The CDR3 is made up of 12 amino acids. The CDR3 reads CASSRASYEQYF. In DNA, the CDR3 is TGTGCCAGCAGTAGGGCCTCCTACGAGCAGTACTTC. The full variable domain, rest sourced from reference TRBV7-8 and TRBJ2-7, is GAGVSQSPRYKVAKRGQDVALRCDPISGHVSLFWYQQALGQGPEFLTYFQNEAQLDKSGLPSDRFFAERPEGSVSTLKIQRTQQEDSAVYLCASSRASYEQYFGPGTRLTVT.

This clonotype has more than one count but fewer than ten. The V and J genes are TRBV24-1 and TRBJ2-2; D is uncertain. V was pared by 3 bases and J by 5 bases, with 0 bases between. Per the germline V gene, CDR1 is KGHDR and CDR2 is SFDVKD. The CDR3 consists of 11 residues. CDR3 residues: CATSDTGELFF. The CDR3 nucleotides read TGTGCCACCAGTGATACCGGGGAGCTGTTTTTT.

This chain links TRBV30 with TRBJ2-1; D gene ambiguous. V was clipped by 0 bases and J by 5 bases, with 11 bases between them. The CDR3 runs to 14 residues. The germline V gene encodes CDR1 GTSNPN and CDR2 SVGIG (reference sequence). Here the CDR3 DNA reads TGTGCCTGGAGTGTACCCAACGCGGACAATGAGCAGTTCTTC. Residues: CAWSVPNADNEQFF.

V is TRBV7-9 and J is TRBJ2-5, with 10 positions matching TRBD1. CDR3 size: 15 residues. J lost 1 base, V lost 4 bases, and 3 bases had no gene match. The V gene's germline CDR1 is SEHNR and CDR2 FQNEAQ (reference sequence). The CDR3 region is CASSSWTGGQETQYF. In DNA form, the CDR3 reads TGTGCCAGCAGCTCGTGGACAGGGGGCCAAGAGACCCAGTACTTC.

The chain links TRBV29-1 to TRBJ2-1; the match to TRBD2 covers 10 bases. V lost 4 bases to trimming and J lost 10 bases; unmatched junction nucleotides: 7. The CDR3 covers 13 residues. Looked up from germline, CDR1 is SQVTM and CDR2 is ANQGSEA. CDR3 sequence reads: CSVASGSSWEQFF. As DNA, the CDR3 is TGCAGCGTTGCTAGCGGGAGTTCTTGGGAGCAGTTCTTC.

The rearrangement links TRBV14 to TRBJ1-5; 10 nucleotides align to TRBD1. Germline loops: CDR1 SGHDN, CDR2 FVKESK. CDR3 length: 16 amino acids. With V trimmed by 0 bases and J by 8 bases, 7 bases remained unmatched. CDR3 protein: CASSQDGTGESKPQHF. The CDR3 DNA sequence: TGTGCCAGCAGCCAAGATGGGACAGGGGAAAGCAAGCCCCAGCATTTT.

This chain links TRBV30 with TRBJ2-7; D is perhaps TRBD1 or TRBD2 (6 bases each). Per the germline V gene, CDR1 is GTSNPN and CDR2 is SVGIG (reference sequence). The CDR3 loop spans 15 amino acids. V was cut by 2 bases and J by 2 bases, with 16 bases left in between. Here the CDR3 DNA reads TGTGCCTGGAGTCCCGGGGGCCCGAGGGCCTACGAGCAGTACTTC. Encoded protein: CAWSPGGPRAYEQYF.

The rearrangement uses TRBV5-1 and TRBJ1-2; D is possibly TRBD1 (6 bases). The CDR3 spans 14 residues. V was trimmed by 5 bases and J by 4 bases, leaving 15 bases between them. CDR1 and CDR2 (germline): SGHRS, YFSETQ. CDR3: CASRPTGQGYGYTF. CDR3 nucleotides: TGCGCCAGCAGGCCTACAGGGCAGGGCTATGGCTACACCTTC.

This sequence joins TRBV29-1 and TRBJ1-5; D call uncertain. V was pared by 6 bases and J by 0 bases, with 12 bases between. This CDR3 is built from 14 residues. From germline, CDR1 is SQVTM and CDR2 ANQGSEA. The DNA for the CDR3 is TGCAGCGTGGTGGCAGGCGATAGCAATCAGCCCCAGCATTTT. This sequence encodes CSVVAGDSNQPQHF. Full variable domain (outside the CDR3, taken from reference TRBV29-1 and TRBJ1-5): SAVISQKPSRDICQRGTSLTIQCQVDSQVTMMFWYRQQPGQSLTLIATANQGSEATYESGFVIDKFPISRPNLTFSTLTVSNMSPEDSSIYLCSVVAGDSNQPQHFGDGTRLSIL.

The chain has TRBV20-1 and TRBJ2-1; TRBD2 aligns across 13 bases. Looked up from germline, CDR1 is DFQATT and CDR2 is SNEGSKA (reference sequence). V shed 1 base, J shed 2 bases, and the junction held 8 bases outside the gene matches. CDR3 length: 18 amino acids. This CDR3 is CSARVSPLAGGPYNEQFF. The CDR3 nucleotides read TGCAGTGCTAGAGTATCCCCACTAGCGGGGGGGCCCTACAATGAGCAGTTCTTC.

V and J are TRBV5-6 and TRBJ1-2, with 8 bases that match TRBD1. The CDR3 sequence is 15 residues long. V was pared by 4 bases and J by 3 bases, with 8 bases of the junction left unmatched. Per germline, CDR1 SGHDT and CDR2 YYEEEE. The CDR3 here is CASSIPGQGYYGYTF. The CDR3 nucleotides are TGTGCCAGCAGCATACCCGGACAGGGATACTATGGCTACACCTTC. Supplemented by reference TRBV5-6 and TRBJ1-2, the full variable domain reads DAGVTQSPTHLIKTRGQQVTLRCSPKSGHDTVSWYQQALGQGPQFIFQYYEEEERQRGNFPDRFSGHQFPNYSSELNVNALLLGDSALYLCASSIPGQGYYGYTFGSGTRLTVV.

The rearrangement links TRBV20-1 to TRBJ2-7, with D possibly being TRBD1 (6 bases). Trimming stripped 4 bases from V and 6 bases from J, with 13 bases between. CDR3 length: 12 amino acids. Germline V gives CDR1 DFQATT, CDR2 SNEGSKA (reference sequence). Here the CDR3 reads CSATQGIREQYF. DNA for the CDR3: TGCAGTGCTACGCAGGGGATACGCGAGCAGTACTTC.

The chain links TRBV12-5 to TRBJ1-1; D call uncertain. This CDR3 comprises 15 residues. V lost 0 bases to trimming and J lost 1 base, with 9 bases between them. The germline CDR1 and CDR2 sequences are LGHNT and FRNRAP. The CDR3 reads CASGLVSSGNTEAFF. The CDR3 DNA is TGTGCTAGTGGTTTGGTATCTTCAGGGAACACTGAAGCTTTCTTT.

V gene TRBV10-3 combines with J gene TRBJ2-5, with TRBD1 matching 8 bases. The CDR3 loop spans 12 amino acids. V was pared by 6 bases and J by 3 bases, with 0 bases of the junction left unmatched. CDR1 and CDR2 from the germline V gene are ENHRY and SYGVKD. This chain's CDR3 is CAIRDREETQYF. CDR3 DNA: TGTGCCATCAGGGACAGGGAAGAGACCCAGTACTTC.

This clonotype came up a few times. The junction does not match germline at one end; this may be a read error. The CDR3 protein is CASSSGETQYF. Written as DNA, the CDR3 is TGTGCTAGCAGCTCAGGAGAGACCCAGTACTTC. The genes are TRBV9 and TRBJ2-5; no clear D. The CDR3 is 11 amino acids. Germline lookup yields CDR1 SGDLS and CDR2 YYNGEE. The full variable domain, with the rest looked up from reference TRBV9 and TRBJ2-5, is DSGVTQTPKHLITATGQRVTLRCSPRSGDLSVYWYQQSLDQGLQFLIQYYNGEERAKGNILERFSAQQFPDLHSELNLSSLELGDSALYFCASSSGETQYFGPGTRLLVL.

The chain has TRBV6-2 or TRBV6-3 and TRBJ2-7; D is unclear. The V end was cut by 5 bases, the J end by 3 bases, with 11 bases between. Germline V gene lookup returns CDR1 MNHEY and CDR2 SVGEGT. The CDR3 sequence is 13 residues long. The CDR3 spells CASSKEVYYEQYF. The CDR3, as DNA: TGTGCCAGCAGTAAAGAAGTATACTACGAGCAGTACTTC.